A selection of T cell receptor beta chains follows, all from one sample in a study of cytomegalovirus exposure and HLA in healthy donors. Clones were read by immunoSEQ multiplex PCR, and TCRdb kept only the in-frame ones, dropping some. The sample records about 200,000 clones, 70% to 85% being singletons. Material for sequencing was PBMCs. The source of these receptors is a boy between 2 and 10 years old in good health and CMV-seronegative. Both conserved end residues are part of each CDR3.

J: TRBJ2-7
V: TRBV6-5
CDR3: CASRIIAGSSYEQYF

J: TRBJ1-5
V: TRBV6-1
CDR3: CASSEDRGLNQPQHF

J: TRBJ2-3
V: TRBV9
CDR3: CASSVVGGEDTQYF

J: TRBJ1-1
V: TRBV7-2
CDR3: CASSLGQGGIEAFF

J: TRBJ2-7
V: TRBV10-3
CDR3: CAISGAGTEYEQYF

J: TRBJ1-3
V: TRBV7-3
CDR3: CASSEGAGNTIYF

J: TRBJ2-5
V: TRBV18
CDR3: CASSPTSEETQYF

J: TRBJ2-1
V: TRBV19
CDR3: CASSTGDSFYNEQFF

J: TRBJ1-1
V: TRBV7-9
CDR3: CASSSTQGAGEAFF

J: TRBJ2-4
V: TRBV7-2
CDR3: CASTLTSGGAKNIQYF

J: TRBJ2-1
V: TRBV7-8
CDR3: CASSLPGSSYNEQFF

J: TRBJ2-7
V: TRBV10-3
CDR3: CAISPPGGSYEQYF

J: TRBJ1-5
V: TRBV27
CDR3: CASSSDRGGQPQHF

J: TRBJ2-1
V: TRBV4-2
CDR3: CASAQGGLAGGEQFF

J: TRBJ2-7
V: TRBV6-5
CDR3: CASRQHGQGVYEQYF

J: TRBJ2-7
V: TRBV4-1
CDR3: CASSQVGGGLYEQYF

J: TRBJ2-7
V: TRBV7-2
CDR3: CASSLTSVYEQYF

J: TRBJ1-2
V: TRBV6-6
CDR3: CASSYSTGINYGYTF

J: TRBJ1-2
V: TRBV6-6
CDR3: CASSTLRQGFYGYTF

J: TRBJ2-1
V: TRBV7-6
CDR3: CASSFVTGGSHEQFF